Below, one T cell receptor (beta chain) is given with its context. These data are taken from a study of blood T cells in healthy people across ages. A second PCR, run for roughly 7 to 11 cycles, used a sample-barcoded 5' primer plus a J-beta primer mix. TCRdb recomputed calls from the 5' RACE reads with MiXCR, one row per CDR3 protein. The sample records approximately 1.5 million distinct CDR3 sequences, 40% to 45% being singletons. Drawn from each donor were ten milliliters of peripheral blood. Per-sample yields of isolated PBMCs were at least 6 million. A minimum of 5 micrograms of total RNA was extracted per sample. Germline CDR1 and CDR2: MNHEY and SVGAGI. J lost 1 base, V lost 9 bases, and 9 bases had no gene match. This CDR3 is 14 amino acids long.

This clonotype originated in a young woman in good health. The rearrangement joins TRBV6-5 to TRBJ2-7; 7 nucleotides agree with TRBD2. The sequenced sample consisted of blood. The CDR3 sequence is CASRRTRPSYEQYF. The CDR3 DNA follows: TGTGCCAGTAGGCGGACTAGACCTTCCTACGAGCAGTACTTC.